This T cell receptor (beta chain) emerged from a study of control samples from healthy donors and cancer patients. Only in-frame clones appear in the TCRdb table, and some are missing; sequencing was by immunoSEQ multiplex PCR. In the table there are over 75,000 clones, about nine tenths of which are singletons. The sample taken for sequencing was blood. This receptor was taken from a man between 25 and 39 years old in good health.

The CDR3 region is CSVESGSYEQYF. The DNA of the CDR3 is TGCAGCGTTGAGTCAGGTTCCTACGAGCAGTACTTC. The chain is built from TRBV29-1 and TRBJ2-7, with D unclear. With 3 bases removed from V and 1 base from J, the gap between germline ends came to 7 bases. CDR3 length equals 12 residues. Germline CDR1 SQVTM, CDR2 ANQGSEA.